This TCR beta chain was sequenced for a study of T cell changes during pregnancy in multiple sclerosis. Germline CDR1 and CDR2: SGHTA and FQGNSA. The CDR3 extends over 16 amino acids. The J segment lost 9 bases and the V segment lost 6 bases, leaving 14 bases of the junction unmatched. The data were produced by immunoSEQ multiplex PCR, yet TCRdb's version contains in-frame clones alone and is incomplete. This table has around 95,000 clones, about 92% appearing once. The rearrangement uses TRBV7-2 and TRBJ2-1, with 10 bases aligning to TRBD1. The sample here was peripheral blood, taken after pregnancy. This clonotype was obtained from a female donor in good health, enrolled as a control in a pregnancy study. CDR3 coding DNA: TGTGCCAGCAGTTGGCCCGGGACAGGGGCTACGGGTGAGCAGTTCTTC. Its translation: CASSWPGTGATGEQFF.